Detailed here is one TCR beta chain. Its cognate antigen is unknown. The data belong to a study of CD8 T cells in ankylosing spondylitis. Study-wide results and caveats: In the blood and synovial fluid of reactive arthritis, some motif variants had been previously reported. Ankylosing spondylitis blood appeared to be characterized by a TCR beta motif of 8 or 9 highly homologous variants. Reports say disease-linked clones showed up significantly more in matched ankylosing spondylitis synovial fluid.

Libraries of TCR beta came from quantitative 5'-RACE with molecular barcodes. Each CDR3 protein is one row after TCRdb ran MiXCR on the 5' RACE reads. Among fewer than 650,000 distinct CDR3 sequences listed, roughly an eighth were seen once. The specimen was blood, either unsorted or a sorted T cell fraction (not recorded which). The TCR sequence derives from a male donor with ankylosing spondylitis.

CDR3 nucleotide sequence: TGCAGTGCTGTGGACAGCACTAACTATGGCTACACCTTC. Protein sequence: CSAVDSTNYGYTF. V and J are TRBV20-1 and TRBJ1-2; the D gene is possibly TRBD1 (6 bases). The CDR3 covers 13 residues. Germline V CDR1 and CDR2: DFQATT, SNEGSKA (reference sequence). V was shortened by 5 bases and J by 0 bases, with 10 bases between the two germline ends.